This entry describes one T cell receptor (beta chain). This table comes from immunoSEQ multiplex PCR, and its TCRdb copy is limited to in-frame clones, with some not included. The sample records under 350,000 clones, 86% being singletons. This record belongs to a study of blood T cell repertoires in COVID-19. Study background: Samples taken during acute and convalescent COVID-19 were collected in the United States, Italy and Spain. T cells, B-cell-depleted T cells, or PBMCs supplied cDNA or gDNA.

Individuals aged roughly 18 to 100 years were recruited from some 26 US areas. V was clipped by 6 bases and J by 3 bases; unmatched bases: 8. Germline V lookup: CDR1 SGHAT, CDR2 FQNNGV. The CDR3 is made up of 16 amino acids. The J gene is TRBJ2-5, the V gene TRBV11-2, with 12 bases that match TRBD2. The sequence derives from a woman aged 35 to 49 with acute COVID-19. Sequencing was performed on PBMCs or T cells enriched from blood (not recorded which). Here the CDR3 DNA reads TGTGCCAGCAGTCGAAGCCGACTAGCGGGAGAAGAGACCCAGTACTTC. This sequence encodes CASSRSRLAGEETQYF.